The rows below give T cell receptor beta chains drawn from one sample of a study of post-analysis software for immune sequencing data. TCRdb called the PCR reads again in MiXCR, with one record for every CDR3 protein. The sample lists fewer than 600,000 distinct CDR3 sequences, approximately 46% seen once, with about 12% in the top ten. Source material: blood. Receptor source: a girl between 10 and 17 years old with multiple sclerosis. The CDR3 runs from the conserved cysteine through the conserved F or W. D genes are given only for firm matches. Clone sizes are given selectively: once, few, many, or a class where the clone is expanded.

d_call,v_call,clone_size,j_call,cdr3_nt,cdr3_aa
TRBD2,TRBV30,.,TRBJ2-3,TGTGCCTGGAGTGGGACTAGCGCTAGCACAGATACGCAGTATTTT,CAWSGTSASTDTQYF
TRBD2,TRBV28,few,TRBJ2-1,TGTGCCAGCAGTCCTAGCGGGAACTACAATGAGCAGTTCTTC,CASSPSGNYNEQFF
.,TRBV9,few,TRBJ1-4,TGTGCCAGCAGCGTGGATACAACTAATGAAAAACTGTTTTTT,CASSVDTTNEKLFF
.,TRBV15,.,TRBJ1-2,TGTGCCACCAGCGTCGGGCCAGTTACGGACTACACCTTC,CATSVGPVTDYTF
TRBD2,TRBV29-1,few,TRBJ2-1,TGCAGCGTTGCCCTAACTAGCGGCCTCAATGAGCAGTTCTTC,CSVALTSGLNEQFF
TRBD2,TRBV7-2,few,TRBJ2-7,TGTGCCAGCAGCCCGGGACTAGCGGGAGGGGCCTACGAGCAGTACTTC,CASSPGLAGGAYEQYF
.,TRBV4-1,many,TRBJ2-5,TGCGCCAGCAGCCAAGATTCGGGATATGAAGAGACCCAGTACTTC,CASSQDSGYEETQYF
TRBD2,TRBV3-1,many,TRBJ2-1,TGTGCCAGCAGCCAAGGGGGCCTAGCGGGAGGCCACAATGAGCAGTTCTTC,CASSQGGLAGGHNEQFF
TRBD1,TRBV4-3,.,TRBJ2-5,TGCGCCAGCAGCCAAGAGGCCCCGACAGGGCTAGAGACCCAGTACTTC,CASSQEAPTGLETQYF
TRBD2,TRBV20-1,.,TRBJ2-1,TGCAGTGCTAGAGATGCGCGGGAGGCTAAAGAGCAGTTCTTC,CSARDAREAKEQFF
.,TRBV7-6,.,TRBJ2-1,TGTGCCAGCAGCTTAGGGACTCTTAATGAGCAGTTCTTC,CASSLGTLNEQFF
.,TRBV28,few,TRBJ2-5,TGTGCCAGCAGTTTACCGCCTGGTGGTTGGGGCCAAGAGACCCAGTACTTC,CASSLPPGGWGQETQYF
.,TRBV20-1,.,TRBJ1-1,TGCAGTGCTAGAGCAGGGGCCGAAGCTTTCTTT,CSARAGAEAFF
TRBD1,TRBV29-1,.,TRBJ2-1,TGCAGCGTCAACAGGGGCAATGAGCAGTTCTTC,CSVNRGNEQFF
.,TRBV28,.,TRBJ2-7,TGTGCCAGCAGTTTGGCATCGGAAAGACCTACCTACGAGCAGTACTTC,CASSLASERPTYEQYF
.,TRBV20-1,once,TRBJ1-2,TGCGGTGCTAGGGGCCAGACGGACTATGGCTACACCTTC,CGARGQTDYGYTF
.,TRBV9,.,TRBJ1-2,TGTGCCAGCAGCGGGCCATATGGCTACACCTTC,CASSGPYGYTF
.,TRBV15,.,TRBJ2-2,TGTGCCACCAGCATGTTGACTGGCGAGCTGTTTTTT,CATSMLTGELFF
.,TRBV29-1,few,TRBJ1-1,TGCAGCGTTGATCCTCAGGGGCTCTCTACCACTGAAGCTTTCTTT,CSVDPQGLSTTEAFF
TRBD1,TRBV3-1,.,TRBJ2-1,TGTGCCAGCAGCCAAGAGAGGGGACAGTACAGCTCCTACAATGAGCAGTTCTTC,CASSQERGQYSSYNEQFF
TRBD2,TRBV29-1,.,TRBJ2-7,TGCAGCGTTGAGGTGGGCGGGAGGATCTACGAGCAGTACTTC,CSVEVGGRIYEQYF
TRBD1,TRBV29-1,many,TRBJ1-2,TGCAGCGTTTGGACAGGGGAGCGCGGCTACACCTTC,CSVWTGERGYTF
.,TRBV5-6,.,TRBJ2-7,TGTGCCAGCAGCTTGGCCTGGCTACCCTACGAGCAGTACTTC,CASSLAWLPYEQYF
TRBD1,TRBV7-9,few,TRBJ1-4,TGTGCCAGCAGCCCCCCAGGGGGGAGGACGGATAATGAAAAACTGTTTTTT,CASSPPGGRTDNEKLFF
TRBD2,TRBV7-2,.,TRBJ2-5,TGTGCCAGCAGCGGCGGGACTAGCGGGAGCGATGAGCAGTACTTC,CASSGGTSGSDEQYF
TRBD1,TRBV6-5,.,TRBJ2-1,TGTGCCGGCAGTACCTATTACAGGGGCTCCTACAATGAGCAGTTCTTC,CAGSTYYRGSYNEQFF
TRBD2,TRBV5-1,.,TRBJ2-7,TGCGCCAGCAGCCCGGGGACTAGAAGTACGGACGAGCAGTACTTC,CASSPGTRSTDEQYF
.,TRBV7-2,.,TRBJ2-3,TGTGCCAGCAGCTTACTCGGCGGGCCGGGAGATACGCAGTATTTT,CASSLLGGPGDTQYF
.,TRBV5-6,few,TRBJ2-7,TGTGCCAGCAACCCCCTCTTCGGCTACGAGCAGTACTTC,CASNPLFGYEQYF
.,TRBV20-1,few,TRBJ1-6,TGCAGTGCTAGAGAGGACGGCCGGTACGCCTATAATTCACCCCTCCACTTT,CSAREDGRYAYNSPLHF
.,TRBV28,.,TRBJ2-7,TGTGCCAGCAGTTTTGGAGGTGGAGGAGGGAAAGACGAGCAGTACTTC,CASSFGGGGGKDEQYF
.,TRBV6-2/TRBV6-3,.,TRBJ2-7,TGTGCCAGCAGCGATGGACTGTCCTACGAGCAGTACTTC,CASSDGLSYEQYF
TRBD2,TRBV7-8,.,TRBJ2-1,TGTGCCAGCAGCCGGACTAGTATGCACAATGAGCAGTTCTTC,CASSRTSMHNEQFF
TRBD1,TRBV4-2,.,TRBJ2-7,TGTGCCAGCAGCCAGCTCACAGGGGGACTCTCCTACGAGCAGTACTTC,CASSQLTGGLSYEQYF
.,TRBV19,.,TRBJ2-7,TGTGCCAGTAGTATAGCCGGAGCGAGCTACGAGCAGTACTTC,CASSIAGASYEQYF
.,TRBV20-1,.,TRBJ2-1,TGCAGTGCTAGAGATCCAGACTACAATGAGCAGTTCTTC,CSARDPDYNEQFF
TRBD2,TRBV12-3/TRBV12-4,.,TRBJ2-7,TGTGCCAGCAGTTTAGAAGGGTGGACTAGTGGCCCTGTACGGGAGCAGTACTTC,CASSLEGWTSGPVREQYF
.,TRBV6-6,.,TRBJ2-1,TGTGCCAGCAGCCCGACACGGGAGTTCTTAAGCAATGAGCAGTTCTTC,CASSPTREFLSNEQFF
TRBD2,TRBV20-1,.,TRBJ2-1,TGCAGTGCCCGGACTAGCGGGATGTTGAGTGAGCAGTTCTTC,CSARTSGMLSEQFF